These 4 T cell receptor beta chains came from one sample sequenced in a study of T cells in Graves' hyperthyroidism and ophthalmopathy. RNA transcripts gave rise to amplified TCR beta CDR3 regions. HTBI primers were employed in a first-round RT-PCR of the TCR CDR3. TCRdb used MiXCR to reprocess the multiplex PCR reads, holding one entry per CDR3 protein. The top ten hold around a third of the sample, which has 350,000 to 450,000 distinct CDR3 sequences, approximately 18% seen once. The sequenced sample consisted of blood. These receptor sequences come from a woman aged 25 to 39 with Graves' hyperthyroidism that later progressed to Graves' ophthalmopathy.

There are many counts of this clonotype. The chain has TRBV27 and TRBJ2-1; 12 nucleotides match TRBD1. This CDR3 has 19 amino acids. CDR1 MNHEY and CDR2 SMNVEV come from the germline V gene (reference sequence). Trimming took 3 bases from V and 10 from J; bases not matched to a gene: 19. The CDR3 nucleotides are TGTGCCAGCAGTTTGCCCCCCTACTCCGGGACAGGGGGCCCGACGGAGCAGTTCTTC. It yields the protein CASSLPPYSGTGGPTEQFF.

In this sample, this clonotype turned up many times. The rearrangement uses TRBV29-1 and TRBJ1-4, with 8 bases lining up with TRBD1. The V segment lost 1 base and the J segment 8 bases; nucleotides outside the gene matches: 9. CDR3 size: 15 residues. CDR1 and CDR2 from the germline V gene are SQVTM and ANQGSEA. This chain's CDR3 is CSVEAPGRGQEKLFF. The CDR3 nucleotides read TGCAGCGTTGAAGCTCCGGGCAGGGGGCAAGAAAAACTGTTTTTT.

This clonotype was counted at least ten times. This chain links TRBV27 with TRBJ2-1, with no clear D. This CDR3 is built from 14 residues. Germline V gene data show CDR1 as MNHEY and CDR2 as SMNVEV (reference sequence). V gave up 6 bases and J gave up 8 bases, with 17 bases separating them. The CDR3, as DNA: TGTGCCAGCAGCCCAAAGACCCAATCGGATGAGCAGTTCTTC. Protein: CASSPKTQSDEQFF.

This clonotype was recorded many times. J is TRBJ2-3 and V is TRBV19; the D gene is possibly TRBD1 (6 bases). The CDR3 covers 14 residues. The ends were cut back, 5 bases at V and 3 bases at J, with 12 bases in the middle. CDR1 is LNHDA, CDR2 SQIVND, per germline (reference sequence). CDR3 region: CASSGNRETDTQYF. The CDR3 DNA sequence: TGTGCCAGTAGTGGAAACAGGGAAACAGATACGCAGTATTTT.